These T cell receptor beta chains were read from a single sample in a study of shared clonotypes between healthy human individuals. Libraries were prepared by immunoSEQ multiplex PCR; TCRdb keeps only in-frame clonotypes and omits some of them. There are 520,000 or so clones in the sample; more than 65% occur only once, and approximately 12% lies in the top ten. Sequencing was carried out using PBMCs. Receptors originate from a woman in her forties in good health. Some clones in this sample may be carry-over from other donors' samples. The CDR3 runs from the conserved cysteine through the conserved F or W. D genes are given only for firm matches. Clone size is not always given. Where it is, it says once, few, many or a class for expanded clones.

clone size,D gene,V gene,J gene,CDR3 protein,CDR3 DNA
-,-,TRBV28,TRBJ1-6,CASSFGRESPLHF,TGTGCCAGCAGTTTCGGGCGGGAGTCACCCCTCCACTTT
once,-,TRBV7-2,TRBJ2-5,CASSLMGVETQYF,TGTGCCAGCAGCCTCATGGGGGTAGAGACCCAGTACTTC
once,-,TRBV7-2,TRBJ2-1,CASTPSRAHNEQFF,TGTGCCAGCACCCCGAGCAGGGCTCACAATGAGCAGTTCTTC
-,-,TRBV7-9,TRBJ1-5,CASSLRDGQPQHF,TGTGCCAGCAGCTTACGGGATGGCCAGCCCCAGCATTTT
once,-,TRBV7-8,TRBJ2-5,CASSFQPRETQYF,TGTGCCAGCAGCTTCCAACCTAGGGAGACCCAGTACTTC
once,-,TRBV20-1,TRBJ1-1,CSARYSRGAFF,TGCAGTGCTAGGTACTCCCGAGGGGCTTTCTTT
-,-,TRBV7-8,TRBJ1-4,CASARTEIGNEKLFF,TGTGCCAGCGCCCGGACGGAGATCGGCAATGAAAAACTGTTTTTT
once,-,TRBV6-5,TRBJ2-5,CASSYSGARGTQYF,TGTGCCAGCAGTTACTCCGGGGCAAGGGGGACCCAGTACTTC
-,-,TRBV15,TRBJ1-3,CATSRDVGTGNTIYF,TGTGCCACCAGCAGAGATGTAGGGACTGGAAACACCATATATTTT
-,-,TRBV5-1,TRBJ1-2,CASSPRGNGYTF,TGCGCCAGCAGCCCACGGGGAAATGGCTACACCTTC
-,-,TRBV28,TRBJ1-4,CASSLLGGKLFF,TGTGCCAGCAGTTTGTTGGGCGGAAAACTGTTTTTT
-,-,TRBV7-2,TRBJ2-5,CASSPRSGETQYF,TGTGCCAGCAGCCCCCGGAGTGGGGAGACCCAGTACTTC
-,-,TRBV5-4,TRBJ1-2,CASSLMGRGYGYTF,TGTGCCAGCAGCTTGATGGGGAGAGGCTATGGCTACACCTTC
-,TRBD2,TRBV10-2,TRBJ2-2,CASSGETSGIMGGGELFF,TGCGCCAGCAGTGGGGAGACTAGCGGGATTATGGGAGGCGGGGAGCTGTTTTTT
-,-,TRBV9,TRBJ2-5,CASSVGNVRDQETQYF,TGTGCCAGCAGCGTAGGCAACGTCAGGGATCAAGAGACCCAGTACTTC
-,-,TRBV5-1,TRBJ1-3,CASSLGYSSGNTIYF,TGCGCCAGCAGCTTGGGGTACAGCTCTGGAAACACCATATATTTT
few,TRBD1,TRBV7-7,TRBJ2-5,CASSRTGVRQETQYF,TGTGCCAGCAGCCGGACAGGAGTCCGCCAAGAGACCCAGTACTTC
-,TRBD1,TRBV11-2,TRBJ2-7,CASIWTGVYEQYF,TGTGCCAGCATCTGGACAGGGGTGTACGAGCAGTACTTC
-,-,TRBV15,TRBJ1-4,CATSRDFSPGGEKLFF,TGTGCCACCAGCAGAGATTTTTCCCCGGGGGGTGAAAAACTGTTTTTT
-,TRBD2,TRBV7-6,TRBJ2-7,CASSNRLAGGPPTF,TGTGCCAGCAGCAACAGACTAGCGGGAGGGCCTCCTACCTTC
-,-,TRBV2,TRBJ1-1,CASSRREDTEAFF,TGTGCCAGCAGTCGTCGGGAGGACACTGAAGCTTTCTTT
-,TRBD1,TRBV28,TRBJ2-7,CASIGQGAQLEQYF,TGTGCCAGCATTGGACAGGGGGCGCAACTCGAGCAGTACTTC
-,-,TRBV11-2,TRBJ2-5,CASSFGATQYF,TGTGCCAGCAGCTTCGGGGCGACCCAGTACTTC
once,TRBD1,TRBV9,TRBJ2-1,CASSVAETGVNEQFF,TGTGCCAGCAGCGTAGCCGAGACAGGGGTCAATGAGCAGTTCTTC
few,-,TRBV28,TRBJ1-6,CASSFVTAYNSPLHF,TGTGCCAGCAGTTTTGTCACAGCCTATAATTCACCCCTCCACTTT
-,-,TRBV5-6,TRBJ1-6,CASSTAAANSPLHF,TGTGCCAGCAGCACGGCGGCTGCCAATTCACCCCTCCACTTT
-,-,TRBV11-2,TRBJ2-2,CASSFRLGSGNTGELFF,TGTGCCAGCAGTTTCCGATTGGGGAGCGGGAACACCGGGGAGCTGTTTTTT
-,TRBD1,TRBV5-1,TRBJ2-2,CASSTGTGGNTGELFF,TGCGCCAGCAGCACTGGGACAGGGGGCAACACCGGGGAGCTGTTTTTT
-,-,TRBV29-1,TRBJ2-7,CSVDAGGEQYF,TGCAGCGTTGACGCCGGAGGCGAGCAGTACTTC
-,-,TRBV11-2,TRBJ1-1,CASSSTRGGREAFF,TGTGCCAGCAGCTCTACTAGAGGAGGGCGTGAAGCTTTCTTT
-,-,TRBV10-1,TRBJ2-1,CASSESQTSPPVF,TGCGCCAGCAGTGAGTCCCAGACTAGTCCCCCGGTCTTC
-,TRBD2,TRBV11-2,TRBJ2-1,CASSLAGLINNEQFF,TGTGCCAGCAGCTTAGCGGGACTAATAAACAATGAGCAGTTCTTC
-,-,TRBV7-9,TRBJ2-1,CASSLVRDYNEQFF,TGTGCCAGCAGCTTAGTTCGGGACTACAATGAGCAGTTCTTC
-,-,TRBV10-3,TRBJ1-2,CAISERGGGDGYTF,TGTGCCATCAGTGAGAGGGGCGGCGGGGATGGCTACACCTTC
-,-,TRBV5-4,TRBJ2-2,CASSLAVQGPNTGELFF,TGTGCCAGCAGCTTGGCGGTACAGGGCCCTAACACCGGGGAGCTGTTTTTT
-,TRBD1,TRBV19,TRBJ1-5,CASSPRGQSDQPQHF,TGTGCCAGTAGTCCGCGGGGACAGTCTGATCAGCCCCAGCATTTT
-,TRBD1,TRBV5-1,TRBJ2-1,CASSLAAGGVNEQFF,TGCGCCAGCAGCTTGGCGGCAGGGGGCGTCAATGAGCAGTTCTTC
-,TRBD1,TRBV7-9,TRBJ2-1,CASSPRDRGLNEQFF,TGTGCCAGCAGCCCCCGGGACAGGGGGCTAAATGAGCAGTTCTTC
-,-,TRBV9,TRBJ2-7,CASSVSLARGEQYF,TGTGCCAGCAGCGTCTCCCTAGCGCGGGGCGAGCAGTACTTC
-,-,TRBV18,TRBJ1-1,CASSQGFDTEAFF,TGTGCCAGCTCACAGGGGTTTGACACTGAAGCTTTCTTT
-,-,TRBV7-9,TRBJ2-6,CASSVGYSGANVLTF,TGTGCCAGCAGCGTAGGGTACTCTGGGGCCAACGTCCTGACTTTC
-,-,TRBV9,TRBJ2-7,CASSVDIVGYEQYF,TGTGCCAGCAGCGTAGATATAGTAGGCTACGAGCAGTACTTC
-,TRBD1,TRBV19,TRBJ2-3,CASSGRRTGGADTQYF,TGTGCCAGTAGTGGGAGACGGACAGGGGGAGCAGATACGCAGTATTTT
-,-,TRBV28,TRBJ1-5,CASSDNQPQHF,TGTGCCAGCAGTGACAATCAGCCCCAGCATTTT
-,TRBD2,TRBV27,TRBJ2-7,CASSLLAGDTSYEQYF,TGTGCCAGCAGTTTGCTAGCGGGAGATACCTCCTACGAGCAGTACTTC
-,TRBD1,TRBV2,TRBJ2-3,CASSSPGQGTDTQYF,TGTGCCAGCAGTTCACCGGGACAGGGCACAGATACGCAGTATTTT
-,-,TRBV5-1,TRBJ2-3,CASSLAGSSTDTQYF,TGCGCCAGCAGCTTGGCCGGATCTAGCACAGATACGCAGTATTTT
-,-,TRBV29-1,TRBJ2-7,CSVVMWGRDTYEQYF,TGCAGCGTTGTCATGTGGGGTCGGGACACCTACGAGCAGTACTTC
-,-,TRBV30,TRBJ1-6,CAWSSGQANSPLHF,TGTGCCTGGAGTAGTGGGCAAGCGAATTCACCCCTCCACTTT
-,-,TRBV6-1,TRBJ2-7,CASSYAYEQYF,TGTGCCAGCAGTTACGCCTACGAGCAGTACTTC
-,-,TRBV5-1,TRBJ1-3,CASSLGTAGNTIYF,TGCGCCAGCAGCTTGGGGACAGCGGGAAACACCATATATTTT
once,-,TRBV2,TRBJ2-1,CASRATTYNEQFF,TGTGCCAGCAGGGCGACAACCTACAATGAGCAGTTCTTC
-,TRBD1,TRBV4-3,TRBJ1-2,CASSQVGQGVIGYTF,TGCGCCAGCAGCCAAGTGGGGCAGGGGGTGATCGGCTACACCTTC
-,-,TRBV29-1,TRBJ2-5,CSVDSQGQETQYF,TGCAGCGTTGATTCGCAGGGCCAAGAGACCCAGTACTTC
-,-,TRBV11-2,TRBJ1-2,CASSLDQGDGRIYGYTF,TGTGCCAGCAGCTTAGATCAGGGAGACGGGAGGATTTATGGCTACACCTTC